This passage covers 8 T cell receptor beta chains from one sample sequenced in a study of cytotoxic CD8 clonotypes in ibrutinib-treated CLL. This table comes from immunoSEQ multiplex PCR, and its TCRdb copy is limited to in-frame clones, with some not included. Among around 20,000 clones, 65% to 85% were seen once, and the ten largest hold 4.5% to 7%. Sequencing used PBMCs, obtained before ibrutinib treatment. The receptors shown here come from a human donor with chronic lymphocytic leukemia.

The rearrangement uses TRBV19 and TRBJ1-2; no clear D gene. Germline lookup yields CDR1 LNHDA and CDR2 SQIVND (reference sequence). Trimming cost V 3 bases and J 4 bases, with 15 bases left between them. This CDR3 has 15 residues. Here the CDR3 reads CASSMRSQHSYGYTF. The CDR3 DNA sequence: TGTGCCAGTAGTATGAGGAGTCAGCACTCCTATGGCTACACCTTC.

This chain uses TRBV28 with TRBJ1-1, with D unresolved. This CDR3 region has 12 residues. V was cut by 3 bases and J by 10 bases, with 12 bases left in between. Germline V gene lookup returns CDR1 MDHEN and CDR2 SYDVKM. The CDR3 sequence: CASSFGGSRAFF. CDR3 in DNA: TGTGCCAGCAGTTTTGGTGGCAGCCGAGCTTTCTTT. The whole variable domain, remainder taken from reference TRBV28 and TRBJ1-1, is DVKVTQSSRYLVKRTGEKVFLECVQDMDHENMFWYRQDPGLGLRLIYFSYDVKMKEKGDIPEGYSVSREKKERFSLILESASTNQTSMYLCASSFGGSRAFFGQGTRLTVV.

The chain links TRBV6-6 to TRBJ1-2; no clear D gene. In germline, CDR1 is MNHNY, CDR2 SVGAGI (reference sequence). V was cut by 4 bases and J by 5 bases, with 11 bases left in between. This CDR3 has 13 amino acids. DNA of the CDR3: TGTGCCAGCAGTTCGGAGCAGGTTTATGGCTACACCTTC. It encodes CASSSEQVYGYTF.

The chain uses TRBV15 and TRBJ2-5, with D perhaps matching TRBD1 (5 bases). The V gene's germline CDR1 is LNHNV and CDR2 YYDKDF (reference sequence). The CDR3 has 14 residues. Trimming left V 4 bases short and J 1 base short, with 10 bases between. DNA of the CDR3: TGTGCCACCAGCACCGGACATACCCAAGAGACCCAGTACTTC. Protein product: CATSTGHTQETQYF.

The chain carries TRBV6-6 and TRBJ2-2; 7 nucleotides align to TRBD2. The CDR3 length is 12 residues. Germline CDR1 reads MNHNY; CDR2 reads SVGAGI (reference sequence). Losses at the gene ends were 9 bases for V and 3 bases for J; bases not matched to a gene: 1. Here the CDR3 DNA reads TGTGCCAGTCGGGGGGACACCGGGGAGCTGTTTTTT. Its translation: CASRGDTGELFF.

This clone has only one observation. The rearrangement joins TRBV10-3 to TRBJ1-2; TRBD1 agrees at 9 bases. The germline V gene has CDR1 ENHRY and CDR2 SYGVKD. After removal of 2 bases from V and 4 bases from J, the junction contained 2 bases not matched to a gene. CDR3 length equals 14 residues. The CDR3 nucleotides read TGTGCCATCAGTGAGGTGACAGGGGGCTATGGCTACACCTTC. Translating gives CAISEVTGGYGYTF.

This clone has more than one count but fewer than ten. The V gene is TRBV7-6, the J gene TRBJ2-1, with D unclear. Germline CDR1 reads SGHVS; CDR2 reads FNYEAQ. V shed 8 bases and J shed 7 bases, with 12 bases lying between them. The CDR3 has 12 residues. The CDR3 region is CASANPVNEQFF. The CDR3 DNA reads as TGTGCCAGCGCGAATCCAGTGAATGAGCAGTTCTTC.

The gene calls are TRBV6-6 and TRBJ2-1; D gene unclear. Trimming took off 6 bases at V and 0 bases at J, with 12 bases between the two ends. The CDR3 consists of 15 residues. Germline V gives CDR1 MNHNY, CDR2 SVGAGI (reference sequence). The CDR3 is CASRFSASSYNEQFF. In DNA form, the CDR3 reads TGTGCCAGCAGATTTTCGGCTAGCTCCTACAATGAGCAGTTCTTC.